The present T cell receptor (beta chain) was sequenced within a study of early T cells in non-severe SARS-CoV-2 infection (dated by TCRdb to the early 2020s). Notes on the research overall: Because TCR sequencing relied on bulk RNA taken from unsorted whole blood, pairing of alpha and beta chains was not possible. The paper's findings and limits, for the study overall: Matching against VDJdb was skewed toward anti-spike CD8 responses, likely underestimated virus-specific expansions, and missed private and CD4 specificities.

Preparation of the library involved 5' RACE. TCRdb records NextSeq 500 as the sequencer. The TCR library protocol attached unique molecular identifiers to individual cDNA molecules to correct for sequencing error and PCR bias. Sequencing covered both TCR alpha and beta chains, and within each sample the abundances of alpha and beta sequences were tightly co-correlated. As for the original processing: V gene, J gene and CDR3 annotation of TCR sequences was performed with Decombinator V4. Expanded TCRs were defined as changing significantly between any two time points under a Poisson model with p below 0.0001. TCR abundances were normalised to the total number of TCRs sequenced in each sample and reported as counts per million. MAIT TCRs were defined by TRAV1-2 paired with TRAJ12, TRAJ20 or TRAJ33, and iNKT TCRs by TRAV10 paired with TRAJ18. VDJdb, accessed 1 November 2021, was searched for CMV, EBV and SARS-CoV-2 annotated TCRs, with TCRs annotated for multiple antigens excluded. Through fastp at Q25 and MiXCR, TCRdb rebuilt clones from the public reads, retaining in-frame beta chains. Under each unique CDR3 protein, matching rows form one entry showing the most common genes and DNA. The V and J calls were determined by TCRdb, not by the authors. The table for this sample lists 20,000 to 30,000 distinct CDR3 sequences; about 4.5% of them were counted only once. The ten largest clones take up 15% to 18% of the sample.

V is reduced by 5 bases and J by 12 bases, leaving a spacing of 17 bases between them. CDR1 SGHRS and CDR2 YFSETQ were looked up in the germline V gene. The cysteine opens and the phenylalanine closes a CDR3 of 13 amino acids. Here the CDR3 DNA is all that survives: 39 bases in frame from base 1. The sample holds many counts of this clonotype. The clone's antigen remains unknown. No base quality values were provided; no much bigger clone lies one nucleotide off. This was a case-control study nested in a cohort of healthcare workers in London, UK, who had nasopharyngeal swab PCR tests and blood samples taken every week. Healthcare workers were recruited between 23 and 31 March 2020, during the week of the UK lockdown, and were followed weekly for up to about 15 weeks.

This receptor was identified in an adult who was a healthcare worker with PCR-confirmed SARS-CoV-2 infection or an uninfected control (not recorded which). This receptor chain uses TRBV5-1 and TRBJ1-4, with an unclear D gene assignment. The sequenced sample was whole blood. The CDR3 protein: CASRQMDGKELFF. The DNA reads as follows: TGCGCCAGCAGACAAATGGACGGGAAGGAACTGTTTTTT.